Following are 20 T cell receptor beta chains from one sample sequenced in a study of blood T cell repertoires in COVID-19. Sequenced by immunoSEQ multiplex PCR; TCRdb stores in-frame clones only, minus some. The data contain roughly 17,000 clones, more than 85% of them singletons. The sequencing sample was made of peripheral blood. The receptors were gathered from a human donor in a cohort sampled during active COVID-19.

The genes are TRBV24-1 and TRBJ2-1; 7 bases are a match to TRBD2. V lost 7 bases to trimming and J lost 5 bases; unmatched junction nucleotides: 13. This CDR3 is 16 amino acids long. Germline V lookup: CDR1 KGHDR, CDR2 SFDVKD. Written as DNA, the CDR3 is TGTGCCACCAGGGCCCCGGGGGGAGGTCTGAACAATGAGCAGTTCTTC. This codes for CATRAPGGGLNNEQFF.

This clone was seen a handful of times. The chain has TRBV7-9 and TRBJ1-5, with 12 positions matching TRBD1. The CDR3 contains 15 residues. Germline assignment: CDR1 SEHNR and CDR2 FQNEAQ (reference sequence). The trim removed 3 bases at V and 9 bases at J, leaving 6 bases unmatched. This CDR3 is CASSLGQGASTPQHF. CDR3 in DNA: TGTGCCAGCAGCTTGGGACAGGGGGCGAGTACGCCCCAGCATTTT.

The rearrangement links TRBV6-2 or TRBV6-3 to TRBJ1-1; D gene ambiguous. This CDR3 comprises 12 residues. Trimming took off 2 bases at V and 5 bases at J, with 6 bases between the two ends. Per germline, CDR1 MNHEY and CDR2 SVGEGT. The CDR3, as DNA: TGTGCCAGCAGTTACACGGAGACTGAAGCTTTCTTT. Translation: CASSYTETEAFF.

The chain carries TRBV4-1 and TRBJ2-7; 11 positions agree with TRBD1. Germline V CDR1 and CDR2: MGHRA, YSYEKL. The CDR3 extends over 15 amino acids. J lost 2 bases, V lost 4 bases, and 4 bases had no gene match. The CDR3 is CASSRGTGGTYEQYF. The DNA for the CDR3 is TGCGCCAGCAGCCGAGGGACAGGGGGTACCTACGAGCAGTACTTC.

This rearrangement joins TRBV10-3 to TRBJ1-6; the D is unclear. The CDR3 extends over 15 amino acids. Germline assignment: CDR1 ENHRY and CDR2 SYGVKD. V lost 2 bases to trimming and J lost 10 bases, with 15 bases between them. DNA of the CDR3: TGTGCCATCAGTGAGCTGGAGGGAAGGCGGTCACCCCTCCACTTT. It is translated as CAISELEGRRSPLHF.

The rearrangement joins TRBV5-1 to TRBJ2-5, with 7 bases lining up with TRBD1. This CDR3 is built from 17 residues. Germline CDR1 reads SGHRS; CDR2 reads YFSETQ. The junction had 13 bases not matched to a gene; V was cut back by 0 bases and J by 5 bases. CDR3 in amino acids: CASSLGSTGHASETQYF. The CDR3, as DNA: TGCGCCAGCAGCTTGGGGTCGACAGGGCATGCATCGGAGACCCAGTACTTC.

The DNA of the CDR3 is TGTGCCAGCAGCTTAGCGGGACGGGTAGCGGGACGAACAGAGACCCAGTACTTC. Residues: CASSLAGRVAGRTETQYF. The V call is TRBV11-2, the J call TRBJ2-5; 8 bases line up with TRBD2. Germline assignment: CDR1 SGHAT and CDR2 FQNNGV. V was clipped by 1 base and J by 4 bases; unmatched bases: 14. The CDR3 has 18 amino acids.

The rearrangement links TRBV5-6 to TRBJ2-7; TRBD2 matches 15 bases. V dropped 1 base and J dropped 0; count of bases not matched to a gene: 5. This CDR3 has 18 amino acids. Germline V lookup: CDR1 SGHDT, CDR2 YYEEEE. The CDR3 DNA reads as TGTGCCAGCAGCTTGCTGGGACTAGCGGGAGGCAGCTCCTACGAGCAGTACTTC. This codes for CASSLLGLAGGSSYEQYF. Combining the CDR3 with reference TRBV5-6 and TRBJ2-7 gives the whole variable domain DAGVTQSPTHLIKTRGQQVTLRCSPKSGHDTVSWYQQALGQGPQFIFQYYEEEERQRGNFPDRFSGHQFPNYSSELNVNALLLGDSALYLCASSLLGLAGGSSYEQYFGPGTRLTVT.

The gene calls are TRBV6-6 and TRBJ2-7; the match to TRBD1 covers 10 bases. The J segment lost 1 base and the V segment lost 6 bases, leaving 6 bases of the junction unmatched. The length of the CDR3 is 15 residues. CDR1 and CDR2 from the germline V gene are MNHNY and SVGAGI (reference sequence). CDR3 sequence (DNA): TGTGCCAGCAGCCTACCGGGACAGGGGTCCTACGAGCAGTACTTC. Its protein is CASSLPGQGSYEQYF.

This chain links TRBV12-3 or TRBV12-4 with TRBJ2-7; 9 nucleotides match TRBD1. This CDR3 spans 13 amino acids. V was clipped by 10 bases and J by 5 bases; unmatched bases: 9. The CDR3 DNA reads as TGTGCCACCCTCGGACAGGGGTCCGACGAGCAGTACTTC. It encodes CATLGQGSDEQYF.

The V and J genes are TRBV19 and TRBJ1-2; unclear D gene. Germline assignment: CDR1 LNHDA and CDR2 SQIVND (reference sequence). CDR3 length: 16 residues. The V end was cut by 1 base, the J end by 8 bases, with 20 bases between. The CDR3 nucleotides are TGTGCCAGTAGTATAGGTGGGCCCATAAGAGACCGGGGCTACACCTTC. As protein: CASSIGGPIRDRGYTF.

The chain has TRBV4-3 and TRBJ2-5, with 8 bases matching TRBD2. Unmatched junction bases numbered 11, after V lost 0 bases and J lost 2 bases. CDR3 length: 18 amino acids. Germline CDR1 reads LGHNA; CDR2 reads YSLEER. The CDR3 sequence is CASSQDRLAGWGQETQYF. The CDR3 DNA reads TGCGCCAGCAGCCAAGATCGGTTAGCGGGATGGGGACAAGAGACCCAGTACTTC.

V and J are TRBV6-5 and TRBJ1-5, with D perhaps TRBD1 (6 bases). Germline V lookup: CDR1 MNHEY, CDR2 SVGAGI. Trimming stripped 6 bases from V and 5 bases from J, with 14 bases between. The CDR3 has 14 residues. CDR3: CASRPRGSHQPQHF. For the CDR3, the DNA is TGTGCCAGCAGGCCTAGGGGGTCCCATCAGCCCCAGCATTTT.

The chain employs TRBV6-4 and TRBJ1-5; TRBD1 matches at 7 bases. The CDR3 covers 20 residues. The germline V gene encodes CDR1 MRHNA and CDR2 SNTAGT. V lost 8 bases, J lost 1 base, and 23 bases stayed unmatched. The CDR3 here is CASQRRVNPTGDHSNQPQHF. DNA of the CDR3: TGTGCCAGCCAGAGGAGGGTTAACCCAACAGGGGACCACAGCAATCAGCCCCAGCATTTT.

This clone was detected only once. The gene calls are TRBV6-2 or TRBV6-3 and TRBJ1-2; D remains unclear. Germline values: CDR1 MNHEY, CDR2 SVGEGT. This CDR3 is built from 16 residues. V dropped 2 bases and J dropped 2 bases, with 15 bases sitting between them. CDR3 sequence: CASSYPSAIANYGYTF. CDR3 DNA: TGTGCCAGCAGTTACCCTTCGGCTATAGCCAACTATGGCTACACCTTC.

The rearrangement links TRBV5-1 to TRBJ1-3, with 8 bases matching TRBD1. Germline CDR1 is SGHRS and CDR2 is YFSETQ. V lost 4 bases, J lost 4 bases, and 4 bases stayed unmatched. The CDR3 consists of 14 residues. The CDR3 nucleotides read TGCGCCAGCAGCCCGACAGGGGAAGGAAACACCATATATTTT. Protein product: CASSPTGEGNTIYF.

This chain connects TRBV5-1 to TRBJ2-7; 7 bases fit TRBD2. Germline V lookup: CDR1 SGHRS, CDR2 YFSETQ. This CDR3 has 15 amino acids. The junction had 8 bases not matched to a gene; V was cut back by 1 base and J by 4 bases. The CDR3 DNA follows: TGCGCCAGCAGCTTGCTATCTAGCGGTGCGTACGAGCAGTACTTC. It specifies CASSLLSSGAYEQYF.

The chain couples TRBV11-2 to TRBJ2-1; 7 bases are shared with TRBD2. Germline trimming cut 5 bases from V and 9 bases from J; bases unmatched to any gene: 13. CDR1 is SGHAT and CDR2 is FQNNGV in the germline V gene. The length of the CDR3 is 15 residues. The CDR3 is CASSRVASGNGEQFF. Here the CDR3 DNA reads TGTGCCAGCAGCCGTGTCGCGAGCGGGAATGGTGAGCAGTTCTTC.

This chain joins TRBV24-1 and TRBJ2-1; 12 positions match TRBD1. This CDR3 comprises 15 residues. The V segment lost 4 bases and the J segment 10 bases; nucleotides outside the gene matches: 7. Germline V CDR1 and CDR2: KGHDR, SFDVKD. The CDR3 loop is CATSEGGQGAREQFF. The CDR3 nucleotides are TGTGCCACCAGTGAGGGGGGACAGGGGGCTCGCGAGCAGTTCTTC.

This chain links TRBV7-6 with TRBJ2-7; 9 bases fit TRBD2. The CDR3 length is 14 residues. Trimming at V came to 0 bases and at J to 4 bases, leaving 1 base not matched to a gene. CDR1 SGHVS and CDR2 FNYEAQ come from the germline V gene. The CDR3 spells CASSLASGSYEQYF. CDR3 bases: TGTGCCAGCAGCTTAGCTAGCGGGAGTTACGAGCAGTACTTC.